These T cell receptor beta chains were read from a single sample in a study of CD4 T cell repertoires in COVID-19. This table comes from immunoSEQ multiplex PCR, and its TCRdb copy is limited to in-frame clones, with some not included. Among 20,000 or so clones, about nine tenths were seen once, and the ten largest hold approximately 0.6%. The sequencing used central memory CD4+ T cells from blood, collected before the COVID-19 pandemic. The receptor set was obtained from a human donor who had COVID-19. Both conserved end residues are part of each CDR3. A D gene is named only where the DNA matches it firmly. Clone size is given for some rows only: seen once, a few or many times, or a class if the clone is expanded.

D	V	J	length	size	CDR3	DNA
TRBD2	TRBV4-1	TRBJ2-1	15	NA	CASSQVTSTYNEQFF	TGCGCCAGCAGCCAAGTGACTAGCACTTACAATGAGCAGTTCTTC
NA	TRBV7-8	TRBJ2-7	15	NA	CASSQMRQVDYEQYF	TGTGCCAGCAGCCAAATGAGACAGGTAGACTACGAGCAGTACTTC
NA	TRBV7-2	TRBJ1-5	14	NA	CASSLAGEGQPQHF	TGTGCCAGCAGCCTTGCAGGGGAGGGGCAGCCCCAGCATTTT
TRBD2	TRBV11-3	TRBJ2-1	15	NA	CASSLEAAGDNEQFF	TGTGCCAGCAGCTTAGAGGCAGCGGGGGACAATGAGCAGTTCTTC
NA	TRBV25-1	TRBJ2-5	13	NA	CASSEYGKETQYF	TGTGCCAGCAGTGAATACGGTAAAGAGACCCAGTACTTC
NA	TRBV5-1	TRBJ1-2	16	NA	CASSLAPDRLNYGYTF	TGCGCCAGCAGCTTGGCCCCGGACAGACTAAACTATGGCTACACCTTC
TRBD1	TRBV7-8	TRBJ2-7	13	NA	CASSRTGVSEQYF	TGTGCCAGCAGCCGGACAGGGGTCAGCGAGCAGTACTTC
NA	TRBV18	TRBJ2-6	19	NA	CASSQDTLRGYTGANVLTF	TGTGCCAGCTCACAAGACACGCTCCGGGGTTATACTGGGGCCAACGTCCTGACTTTC
TRBD1	TRBV11-2	TRBJ2-4	17	NA	CASSLEGQSVAKNIQYF	TGTGCCAGCAGCTTAGAGGGACAGAGTGTAGCCAAAAACATTCAGTACTTC
NA	TRBV29-1	TRBJ2-7	11	NA	CSVEQAAEQYF	TGCAGCGTTGAACAGGCCGCGGAGCAGTACTTC
NA	TRBV4-1	TRBJ1-5	13	NA	CARVTGTYQPQHF	TGCGCCAGGGTGACGGGGACTTATCAGCCCCAGCATTTT
NA	TRBV6-1	TRBJ2-5	10	NA	CASSEETQYF	TGTGCCAGCAGCGAAGAGACCCAGTACTTC
TRBD1	TRBV7-2	TRBJ1-1	16	once	CASSLAIGQGGTEAFF	TGTGCCAGCAGCTTAGCAATTGGACAGGGGGGTACTGAAGCTTTCTTT
NA	TRBV19	TRBJ1-2	13	NA	CASSLGQSYGYTF	TGTGCCAGTAGCCTGGGGCAGTCCTATGGCTACACCTTC
TRBD1	TRBV5-4	TRBJ2-1	15	NA	CASSSGTGSYNEQFF	TGTGCCAGCAGTTCCGGGACAGGGTCCTACAATGAGCAGTTCTTC
TRBD2	TRBV4-2	TRBJ2-5	17	NA	CASSQGVGTGTGGTQYF	TGTGCCAGCAGCCAAGGCGTCGGGACTGGGACGGGGGGGACCCAGTACTTC
TRBD2	TRBV7-2	TRBJ2-7	15	NA	CASSLWASGGYEQYF	TGTGCCAGCAGCTTATGGGCTAGCGGGGGCTACGAGCAGTACTTC
TRBD1	TRBV7-6	TRBJ1-5	15	NA	CASSPGQGANQPQHF	TGTGCCAGCAGCCCAGGACAGGGTGCAAATCAGCCCCAGCATTTT
NA	TRBV5-1	TRBJ2-7	14	NA	CASSLQDFSYEQYF	TGCGCCAGCAGCTTGCAGGACTTTTCCTACGAGCAGTACTTC
NA	TRBV7-9	TRBJ1-3	17	NA	CASSLQRLVNSGNTIYF	TGTGCCAGCAGCTTACAAAGACTCGTTAACTCTGGAAACACCATATATTTT
TRBD1	TRBV7-9	TRBJ2-5	14	NA	CASSSTQGQETQYF	TGTGCCAGCAGTTCTACACAGGGGCAAGAGACCCAGTACTTC
NA	TRBV6-6	TRBJ2-7	12	NA	CASQGRSYEQYF	TGTGCCAGTCAGGGGCGCTCCTACGAGCAGTACTTC
NA	TRBV2	TRBJ1-4	14	once	CASSGGQQNEKLFF	TGTGCCAGCAGTGGCGGACAGCAAAATGAAAAACTGTTTTTT
NA	TRBV5-4	TRBJ2-6	18	NA	CASSPFRTNYSGANVLTF	TGTGCCAGCAGCCCGTTTAGGACAAACTACTCTGGGGCCAACGTCCTGACTTTC
TRBD1	TRBV10-2	TRBJ1-5	13	NA	CASSPDRDQPQHF	TGCGCCAGCAGTCCGGACAGGGATCAGCCCCAGCATTTT
TRBD1	TRBV18	TRBJ1-2	15	NA	CASSPSRGGGVGYTF	TGTGCCAGCTCCCCCAGTAGAGGGGGCGGCGTTGGCTACACCTTC
NA	TRBV2	TRBJ1-5	13	NA	CASRADIVQPQHF	TGTGCCAGCAGGGCGGACATTGTCCAGCCCCAGCATTTT
NA	TRBV11-2	TRBJ1-2	13	NA	CASSHGGEGGYTF	TGTGCCAGCAGCCACGGGGGGGAGGGTGGCTACACCTTC
NA	TRBV11-3	TRBJ2-3	15	NA	CASSSSGSPTDTQYF	TGTGCCAGCAGCTCCTCGGGATCGCCCACAGATACGCAGTATTTT
TRBD2	TRBV28	TRBJ2-5	16	NA	CASSSRLAGGRETQYF	TGTGCCAGCAGTTCACGACTAGCGGGAGGGAGGGAGACCCAGTACTTC
TRBD1	TRBV11-2	TRBJ2-1	15	NA	CASSLMDRAHNEQFF	TGTGCCAGCAGCTTAATGGACAGGGCACACAATGAGCAGTTCTTC
TRBD1	TRBV2	TRBJ2-7	12	NA	CASRTTGYEQYF	TGTGCCAGCAGGACGACAGGGTACGAGCAGTACTTC
NA	TRBV5-8	TRBJ2-3	14	NA	CASSLGRAADTQYF	TGTGCCAGCAGCTTGGGGCGGGCTGCAGATACGCAGTATTTT
NA	TRBV28	TRBJ2-1	14	NA	CASRGTEGYNEQFF	TGTGCCAGCCGGGGGACAGAGGGTTACAATGAGCAGTTCTTC
TRBD2	TRBV11-2	TRBJ2-3	14	NA	CAGKDGTGGDTQYF	TGTGCCGGGAAGGACGGTACGGGGGGAGATACGCAGTATTTT
TRBD2	TRBV28	TRBJ2-5	14	once	CASSEAGPQETQYF	TGTGCCAGCTCCGAAGCGGGGCCCCAAGAGACCCAGTACTTC
TRBD1	TRBV6-5	TRBJ2-7	14	NA	CAASARGQLYEQYF	TGTGCCGCCTCAGCCCGGGGACAGCTCTACGAGCAGTACTTC
TRBD1	TRBV27	TRBJ1-1	14	NA	CASSSDRDHTEAFF	TGTGCCAGCAGTTCCGACAGGGACCACACTGAAGCTTTCTTT
NA	TRBV7-3	TRBJ2-3	15	NA	CASRVTGTSTDTQYF	TGTGCCAGCAGGGTAACCGGGACTAGCACAGATACGCAGTATTTT
TRBD2	TRBV12-5	TRBJ2-1	16	NA	CASAPSGRPRSYEQFF	TGTGCTAGTGCCCCTAGCGGACGTCCTAGGAGCTATGAGCAGTTCTTC
NA	TRBV19	TRBJ1-1	14	NA	CASGLPGYGTEAFF	TGTGCCAGTGGGCTACCTGGGTATGGCACTGAAGCTTTCTTT
NA	TRBV30	TRBJ2-3	18	NA	CAWNNRSPGLDSRDTQYF	TGTGCCTGGAACAACCGCTCCCCGGGACTCGATAGTCGAGATACGCAGTATTTT
TRBD1	TRBV7-8	TRBJ1-2	16	NA	CASSPSGTGSSYGYTF	TGTGCCAGCAGCCCCTCAGGGACAGGGAGCTCCTATGGCTACACCTTC
TRBD1	TRBV5-1	TRBJ1-6	14	NA	CASSQDRRDSPLHF	TGCGCCAGCAGCCAGGACAGGCGAGACTCACCCCTCCACTTT
NA	TRBV5-5	TRBJ1-2	16	NA	CASSAGPSGAKNGYTF	TGTGCCAGCAGCGCTGGCCCGTCAGGGGCAAAGAATGGCTACACCTTC
NA	TRBV7-9	TRBJ1-2	13	NA	CASSEEAGGGYTF	TGTGCCAGCAGCGAAGAGGCGGGTGGTGGCTACACCTTC
TRBD2	TRBV7-8	TRBJ2-2	17	NA	CASSPMTSGSSTGELFF	TGTGCCAGCAGCCCAATGACTAGCGGGAGCAGTACCGGGGAGCTGTTTTTT
TRBD2	TRBV27	TRBJ2-2	15	NA	CASIPRGRGDGELFF	TGTGCCAGCATCCCAAGGGGTCGGGGGGACGGGGAGCTGTTTTTT
NA	TRBV5-6	TRBJ2-1	15	NA	CASSFGRGSYNEQFF	TGTGCCAGCAGCTTTGGGCGGGGCTCCTACAATGAGCAGTTCTTC
NA	TRBV19	TRBJ1-2	16	NA	CASRQAYGRGDYGYTF	TGTGCCAGTCGCCAGGCATACGGACGGGGGGACTATGGCTACACCTTC
NA	TRBV19	TRBJ1-1	15	NA	CASTYSGSPNTEAFF	TGTGCCAGTACCTACTCCGGGAGCCCAAACACTGAAGCTTTCTTT